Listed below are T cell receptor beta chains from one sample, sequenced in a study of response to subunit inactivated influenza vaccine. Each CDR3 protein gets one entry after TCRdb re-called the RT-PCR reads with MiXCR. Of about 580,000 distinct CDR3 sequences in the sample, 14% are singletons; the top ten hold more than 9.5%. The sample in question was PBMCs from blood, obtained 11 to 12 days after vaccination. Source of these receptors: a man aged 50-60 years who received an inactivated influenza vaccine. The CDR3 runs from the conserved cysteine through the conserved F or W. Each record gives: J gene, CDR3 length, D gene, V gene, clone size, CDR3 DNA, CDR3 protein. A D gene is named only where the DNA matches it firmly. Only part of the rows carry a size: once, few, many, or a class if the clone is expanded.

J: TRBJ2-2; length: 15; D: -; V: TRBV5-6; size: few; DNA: TGTGCCAGCATCCTAGGGGGGACAAACACCGGGGAGCTGTTTTTT; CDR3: CASILGGTNTGELFF
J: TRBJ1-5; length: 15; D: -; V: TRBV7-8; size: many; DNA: TGTGCCAGCAGCTTAGGGGCATATAGCAATCAGCCCCAGCATTTT; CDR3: CASSLGAYSNQPQHF
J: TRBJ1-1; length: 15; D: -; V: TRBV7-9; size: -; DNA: TGTGCCAGCAGCCCAACTCGGTGGGGGAACACTGAAGCTTTCTTT; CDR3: CASSPTRWGNTEAFF
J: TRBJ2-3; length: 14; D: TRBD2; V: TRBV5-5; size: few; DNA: TGTGCCAGCAGCCCAAGAGGACTAGCTTCTTCCCAGTATTTT; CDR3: CASSPRGLASSQYF
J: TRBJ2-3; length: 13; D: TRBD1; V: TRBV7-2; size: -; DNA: TGTGCCAGCAGCATTTCCGGGACAGGTAATAAGTATTTT; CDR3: CASSISGTGNKYF
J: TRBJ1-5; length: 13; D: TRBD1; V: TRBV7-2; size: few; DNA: TGTGCCAGCACCACAGGGGCGAATCAGCCCCAGCATTTT; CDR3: CASTTGANQPQHF
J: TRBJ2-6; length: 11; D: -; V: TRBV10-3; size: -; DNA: TGTGCCGCCTCTGGGGCCAACGTCCTGACTTTC; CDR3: CAASGANVLTF
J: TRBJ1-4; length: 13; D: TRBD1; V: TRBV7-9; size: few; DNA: TGTGCCAGCAGCTATACAGGGGACGAAAAACTGTTTTTT; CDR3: CASSYTGDEKLFF
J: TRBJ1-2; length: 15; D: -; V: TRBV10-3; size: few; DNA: TGTGCCATCAGTGAGAGAGTGCGGGGGGCTGCTGGCTACACCTTC; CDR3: CAISERVRGAAGYTF
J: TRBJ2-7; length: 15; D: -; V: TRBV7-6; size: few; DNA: TGTGCCAGCAGCTTAGGGGGTCACAGAGCCTACGAGCAGTACTTC; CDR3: CASSLGGHRAYEQYF
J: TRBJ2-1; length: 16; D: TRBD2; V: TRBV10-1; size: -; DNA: TGCGCCAGCAGTGCCGAGACTAGCAGAAACTACAATGAGCAGTTCTTC; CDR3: CASSAETSRNYNEQFF
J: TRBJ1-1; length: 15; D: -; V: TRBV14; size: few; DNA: TGTGCCAGCAGCCAACAGGGACTCTTGAACACTGTGACTTTCTTT; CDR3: CASSQQGLLNTVTFF
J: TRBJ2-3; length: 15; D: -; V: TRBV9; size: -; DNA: TGTGCCAGCAGCGTAGCAGGACAAAGCACAGATACGCAGTATTTT; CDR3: CASSVAGQSTDTQYF
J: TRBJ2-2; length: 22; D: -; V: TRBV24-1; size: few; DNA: TGTGCCACCAGTGATTTGCAAATACTCCCCGACCCGGGAGAGGTTGACACCGGGGAGCTGTTTTTT; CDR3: CATSDLQILPDPGEVDTGELFF
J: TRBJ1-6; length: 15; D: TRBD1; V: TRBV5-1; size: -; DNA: TGCGCCAGCAGCTTCGGGGACAGTTCAAATTCACCCCTCCACTTT; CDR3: CASSFGDSSNSPLHF
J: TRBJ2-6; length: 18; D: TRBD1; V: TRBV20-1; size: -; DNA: TGCAGTGCCTCTCAAGGGGACAGGGCGAGCTCTGGGGCCAACGTCCTGACTTTC; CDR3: CSASQGDRASSGANVLTF
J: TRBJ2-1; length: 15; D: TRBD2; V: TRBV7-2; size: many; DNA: TGTGCCAGCAGCTCGACTAGCGGGGGGCACAATGAGCAGTTCTTC; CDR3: CASSSTSGGHNEQFF
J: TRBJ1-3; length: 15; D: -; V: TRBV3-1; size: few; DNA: TGTGCCAGCAGCCAAGACGAGGGCTCTGGAAACACCATATATTTT; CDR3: CASSQDEGSGNTIYF
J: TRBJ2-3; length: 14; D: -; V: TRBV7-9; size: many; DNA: TGTGCCAGCAGCTTGGCGGGATTCACAGATACGCAGTATTTT; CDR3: CASSLAGFTDTQYF
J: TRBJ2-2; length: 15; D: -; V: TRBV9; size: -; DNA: TGTGCCAGCAGCGTAGCGGATCCGGGAACCGGGGAGCTGTTTTTT; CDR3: CASSVADPGTGELFF
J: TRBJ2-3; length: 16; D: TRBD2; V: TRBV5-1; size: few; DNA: TGCGCCAGCAGCTGGATCCTAGCGGGAGCCAAAGATACGCAGTATTTT; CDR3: CASSWILAGAKDTQYF
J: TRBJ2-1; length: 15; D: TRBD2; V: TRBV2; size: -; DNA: TGTGCCAGCAGTGTCTCGGCGGGAGTACAATATGAGCAGTTCTTC; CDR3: CASSVSAGVQYEQFF
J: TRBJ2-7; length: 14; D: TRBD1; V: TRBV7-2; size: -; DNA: TGTGCCAGCAGCGGAAACAGGGGGCCTGGGGAGCAGTACTTC; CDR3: CASSGNRGPGEQYF
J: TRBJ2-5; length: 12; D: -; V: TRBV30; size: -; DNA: TGTGCCTGGAGTACCCTCCGGGAGACCCAGTACTTC; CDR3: CAWSTLRETQYF
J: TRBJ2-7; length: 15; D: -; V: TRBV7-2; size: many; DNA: TGTGCCAGCAGCTTAGTACAGGGAAAATCCTACGAGCAGTACTTC; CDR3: CASSLVQGKSYEQYF
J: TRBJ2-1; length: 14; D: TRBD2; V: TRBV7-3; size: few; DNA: TGTGCCAGCAGCTCTAGCGGGAGAGAAAATGAGCAGTTCTTC; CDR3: CASSSSGRENEQFF
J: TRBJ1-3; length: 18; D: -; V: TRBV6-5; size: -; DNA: TGTGCCAGCAGTTACTCGATAAACGGGGTTTTTTCTGGAAACACCATATATTTT; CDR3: CASSYSINGVFSGNTIYF
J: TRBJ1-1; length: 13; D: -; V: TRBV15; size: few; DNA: TGTGCCACCAGCAGAGAACGACAGGCTGAAGCTTTCTTT; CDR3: CATSRERQAEAFF
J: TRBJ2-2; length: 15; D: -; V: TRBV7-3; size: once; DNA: TGTGCCAGCAGCTTAACGAGGGACGACACCGGGGAGCTGTTTTTT; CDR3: CASSLTRDDTGELFF
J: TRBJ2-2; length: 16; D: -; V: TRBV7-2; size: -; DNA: TGTGCCAGCAGCTGGTTCGAGGGGGCGAACACCGGGGAGCTGTTTTTT; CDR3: CASSWFEGANTGELFF
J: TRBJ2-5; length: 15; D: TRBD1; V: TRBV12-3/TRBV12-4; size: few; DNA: TGTGCCAGCAGCGCCAATAACAGGGGGCCAGAGACCCAGTACTTC; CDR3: CASSANNRGPETQYF
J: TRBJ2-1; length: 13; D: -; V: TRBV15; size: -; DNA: TGTGCCACCAGCAGAGAAGGAGACAATGAGCAGTTCTTC; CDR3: CATSREGDNEQFF
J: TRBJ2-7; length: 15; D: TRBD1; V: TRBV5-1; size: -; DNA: TGCGCCAGCAGCTTGGTCGGGACAGGTTCGTACGAGCAGTACTTC; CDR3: CASSLVGTGSYEQYF
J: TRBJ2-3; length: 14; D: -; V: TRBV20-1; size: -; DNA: TGCAGTGCTATACCAGGAAGTCCGCCAGATACGCAGTATTTT; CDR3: CSAIPGSPPDTQYF
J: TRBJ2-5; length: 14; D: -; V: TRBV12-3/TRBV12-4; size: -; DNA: TGTGCCAGCAGTCGCTCGGAGGCGCGGGAGACCCAGTACTTC; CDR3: CASSRSEARETQYF
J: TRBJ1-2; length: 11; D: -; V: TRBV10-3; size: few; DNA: TGTGCCATCAGTGAATCGGGTGGCTACACCTTC; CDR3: CAISESGGYTF
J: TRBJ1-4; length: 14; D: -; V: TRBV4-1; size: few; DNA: TGCGCCAGCAGCCCCCGGTCAGGGGTTGAAAAACTGTTTTTT; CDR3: CASSPRSGVEKLFF
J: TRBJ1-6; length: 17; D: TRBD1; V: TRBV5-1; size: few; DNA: TGCGCCAGCAGCACCGACCCTCCGGGACAGGGGGGATCACCCCTCCACTTT; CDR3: CASSTDPPGQGGSPLHF
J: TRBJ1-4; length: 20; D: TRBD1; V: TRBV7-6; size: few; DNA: TGTGCCAGCAGCTTACAGGGACAGGCCGGGTACCTGGTCCCAAATGAAAAACTGTTTTTT; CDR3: CASSLQGQAGYLVPNEKLFF
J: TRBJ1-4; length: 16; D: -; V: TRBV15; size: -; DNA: TGTGCCACCAGCAGAGATCCCCAGGGGAGTGGTGAAAAACTGTTTTTT; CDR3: CATSRDPQGSGEKLFF
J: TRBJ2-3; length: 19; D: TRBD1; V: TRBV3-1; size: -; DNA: TGTGCCAGCAGCCCGGGGACAGGGGGCGCCTGGGGTGGCACAGATACGCAGTATTTT; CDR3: CASSPGTGGAWGGTDTQYF
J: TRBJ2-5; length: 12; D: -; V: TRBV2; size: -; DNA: TGTGCCAGCAGTGAACAGCAAGAGACCCAGTACTTC; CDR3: CASSEQQETQYF
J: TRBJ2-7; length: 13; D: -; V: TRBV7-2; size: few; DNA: TGTGCCAGCAGCTTAGAGCCGGATTCCGAGCAGTACTTC; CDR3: CASSLEPDSEQYF
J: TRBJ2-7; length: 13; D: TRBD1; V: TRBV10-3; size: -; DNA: TGTGCCATCAATCAGGGACAGGTTTACGAGCAGTACTTC; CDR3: CAINQGQVYEQYF
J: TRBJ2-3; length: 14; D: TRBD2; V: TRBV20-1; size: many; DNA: TGCAGTACCCCGCCGGGACTAGCCGGAGATACGCAGTATTTT; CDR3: CSTPPGLAGDTQYF
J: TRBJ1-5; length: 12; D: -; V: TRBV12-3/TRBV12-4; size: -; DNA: TGTGCCAGCAGGGGATACGATCAGCCCCAGCATTTT; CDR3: CASRGYDQPQHF
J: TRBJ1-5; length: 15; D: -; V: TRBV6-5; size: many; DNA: TGTGCCAGCAGTTACTCAGGGGGATTACTTCAGCCCCAGCATTTT; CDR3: CASSYSGGLLQPQHF
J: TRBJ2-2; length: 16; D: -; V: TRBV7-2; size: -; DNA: TGTGCCAGCAGCTTAGCGTCTACGTCCCGGGTCGGGGAGCTGTTTTTT; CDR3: CASSLASTSRVGELFF
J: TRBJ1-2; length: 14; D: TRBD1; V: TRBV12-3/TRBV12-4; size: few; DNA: TGTGCCAGCATCGACAGGGGCCACAGAGGCGGCTACACCTTC; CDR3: CASIDRGHRGGYTF
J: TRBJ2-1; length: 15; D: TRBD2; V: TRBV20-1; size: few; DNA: TGCAGTGCTAGGCGATCTAGCGGGAGAGGCAATGAGCAGTTCTTC; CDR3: CSARRSSGRGNEQFF
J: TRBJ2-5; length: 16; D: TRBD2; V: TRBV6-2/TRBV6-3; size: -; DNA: TGTGCCAGCAGTTCACTAGCGAAATCCATAGGAGAGACCCAGTACTTC; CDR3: CASSSLAKSIGETQYF
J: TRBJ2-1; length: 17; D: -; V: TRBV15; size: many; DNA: TGTGCCACCAGCAGAGATATTGGGGAGTTCCCCCCCAATGAGCAGTTCTTC; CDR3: CATSRDIGEFPPNEQFF
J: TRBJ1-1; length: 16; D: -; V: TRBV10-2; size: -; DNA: TGCGCCAGCAGTGTTCGGTTCGGACAGCAGAACACTGAAGCTTTCTTT; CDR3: CASSVRFGQQNTEAFF
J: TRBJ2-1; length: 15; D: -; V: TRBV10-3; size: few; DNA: TGTGCCATCAGTGAGTCGAGGACAGCCTCTAATGAGCAGTTCTTC; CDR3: CAISESRTASNEQFF
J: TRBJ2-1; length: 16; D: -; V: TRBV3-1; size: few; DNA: TGTGCCAGCAGCCAAGAAGGGGCCCGCTCCTACAATGAGCAGTTCTTC; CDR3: CASSQEGARSYNEQFF